This TCR beta chain was obtained from a study of T cells after yellow fever vaccination. General study points: Relatively few clonotypes were ones that appeared in both CD4 and CD8 compartments. Re-detected after boosting: most primary clones, 96% of CD4 and about 89% of CD8.

This clonotype was counted at least ten times. Its antigen is unknown. Germline CDR1 reads LGHNA; CDR2 reads YSLEER. Trimming removed 0 bases at V and 9 bases at J, with 15 bases between. CDR3 length: 16 amino acids. Each CDR3 protein gets one entry after TCRdb re-called the 5' RACE reads with MiXCR. The table records some 110,000 distinct CDR3 sequences, more than 6% of them present only once. The sample in question was CD4+ T cells sorted from PBMCs, obtained approximately 11 days after the first yellow fever vaccination. The clonotype comes from a man aged 18 to 29 who received the YFV17D yellow fever vaccine. This chain joins TRBV4-3 and TRBJ1-6, with D maybe TRBD1 (5 bases). The CDR3 DNA reads as TGCGCCAGCAGCCAAGATCCGCGGGGGAAGGGTTCACCCCTCCACTTT. This gives the protein CASSQDPRGKGSPLHF.